The 21 T cell receptor beta chains below come from one sample, sequenced in a study of blood T cell repertoires in COVID-19. The table came from immunoSEQ multiplex PCR; TCRdb's copy has only in-frame clones and leaves some out. The sample has roughly 450,000 clones, about 90% seen once; the top ten hold less than 0.75%. The sample comprised PBMCs or T cells enriched from blood (not recorded which). Receptor source: a man between 18 and 35 years old who had recovered from COVID-19.

This chain uses TRBV28 with TRBJ2-7; TRBD1 matches 9 bases. The CDR3 contains 16 residues. From germline, CDR1 is MDHEN and CDR2 SYDVKM. The V gene end was trimmed by 4 bases and the J gene end by 5 bases; junction bases not matched to a gene: 12. CDR3 in DNA: TGTGCCAGCAGTTCTCCGTCCGGGACAGGGATCGACGAGCAGTACTTC. Its translation is CASSSPSGTGIDEQYF.

The CDR3: CASSLEGVGGGYTF. The DNA for the CDR3 is TGTGCCAGCAGCTTAGAAGGGGTTGGGGGCGGCTACACCTTC. The chain joins TRBV7-9 to TRBJ1-2, with a possible D match to TRBD1 (6 bases). CDR1 and CDR2 (germline): SEHNR, FQNEAQ (reference sequence). This CDR3 spans 14 amino acids. V lost 1 base to trimming and J lost 8 bases, with 14 bases between them.

The chain combines TRBV28 with TRBJ2-7; 9 bases fit TRBD2. CDR1 is MDHEN, CDR2 SYDVKM, per germline. J gave up 2 bases and V 5 bases, and 10 bases lay outside the gene matches. The CDR3 sequence is 16 residues long. CDR3 sequence reads: CASSTGVGGRAYEQYF. The CDR3 region has the DNA TGTGCCAGCAGTACCGGGGTCGGCGGGAGGGCCTACGAGCAGTACTTC. Combining the CDR3 with reference TRBV28 and TRBJ2-7 gives the whole variable domain DVKVTQSSRYLVKRTGEKVFLECVQDMDHENMFWYRQDPGLGLRLIYFSYDVKMKEKGDIPEGYSVSREKKERFSLILESASTNQTSMYLCASSTGVGGRAYEQYFGPGTRLTVT.

The chain recombines TRBV5-1 with TRBJ1-2; a possible D gene is TRBD1 (6 bases). Germline V gene lookup returns CDR1 SGHRS and CDR2 YFSETQ. CDR3 size: 13 residues. V was trimmed by 0 bases and J by 3 bases, leaving 6 bases between them. CDR3 nucleotide sequence: TGCGCCAGCAGCTTGGCAGGGGACTATGGCTACACCTTC. It yields the protein CASSLAGDYGYTF.

This clone was counted a single time. The V call is TRBV7-8, the J call TRBJ2-1, with 10 bases identical to TRBD2. Unmatched junction bases numbered 4, after V lost 4 bases and J lost 1 base. CDR1 is SGHVS, CDR2 FQNEAQ, per germline. This CDR3 comprises 16 residues. CDR3 protein: CASSSLAGDSYNEQFF. The CDR3 coding sequence is TGTGCCAGCAGCTCCCTAGCGGGGGATTCCTACAATGAGCAGTTCTTC.

The CDR3 region is CATSSIGNQPQHF. CDR3 DNA sequence: TGTGCCACCAGCAGTATTGGCAATCAGCCCCAGCATTTT. V is TRBV15 and J is TRBJ1-5; D ambiguous. The CDR3 totals 13 residues. Germline V gene lookup returns CDR1 LNHNV and CDR2 YYDKDF (reference sequence). With 3 bases removed from V and 2 bases from J, the gap between germline ends came to 5 bases.

This clone was detected only a few times. The chain joins TRBV30 to TRBJ1-4; the match to TRBD1 covers 7 bases. The CDR3 length is 14 residues. The ends lost 8 bases at V and 7 bases at J; junction bases unmatched: 13. Germline CDR1 GTSNPN, CDR2 SVGIG (reference sequence). The CDR3 coding sequence is TGTGCCGTTACCGAGGGGGCTATTGGTGAAAAACTGTTTTTT. Protein sequence: CAVTEGAIGEKLFF.

The chain uses TRBV30 and TRBJ2-2; TRBD1 agrees at 8 bases. The J segment lost 5 bases and the V segment lost 3 bases, leaving 5 bases of the junction unmatched. Germline V CDR1 and CDR2: GTSNPN, SVGIG (reference sequence). The CDR3 is 14 amino acids. CDR3 DNA sequence: TGTGCCTGGAGGACAGGGGAAGTAACCGGGGAGCTGTTTTTT. Translated: CAWRTGEVTGELFF.

The chain carries TRBV7-9 and TRBJ2-2; a weak D match, TRBD2 (5 bases). V was cut by 3 bases and J by 1 base, with 9 bases left in between. The CDR3 is made up of 15 amino acids. Germline V gives CDR1 SEHNR, CDR2 FQNEAQ (reference sequence). The CDR3: CASSFFSGNTGELFF. The DNA of the CDR3 is TGTGCCAGCAGCTTTTTCAGCGGGAACACCGGGGAGCTGTTTTTT.

The gene calls are TRBV5-1 and TRBJ2-7, with 11 nucleotides matching TRBD1. From germline, CDR1 is SGHRS and CDR2 YFSETQ. V trimming: 7 bases; J trimming: 2 bases; junction bases outside the gene matches: 5. This CDR3 has 14 residues. For the CDR3, the DNA is TGCGCCAGCGCCACGGGACAGGGGGCCTACGAGCAGTACTTC. Protein: CASATGQGAYEQYF.

This sequence joins TRBV15 and TRBJ1-1; 9 positions match TRBD1. The CDR3 totals 13 residues. V trimming: 2 bases; J trimming: 8 bases; junction bases outside the gene matches: 3. Germline-derived CDR1 and CDR2 are LNHNV and YYDKDF (reference sequence). The CDR3 region is CATSRSGTGEAFF. CDR3 coding DNA: TGTGCCACCAGCAGATCCGGGACAGGGGAAGCTTTCTTT.

The rearrangement uses TRBV5-6 and TRBJ1-4; D is uncertain. There are 16 residues in the CDR3. Trimming shortened V by 2 bases and J by 6 bases, and 17 bases separated the two germline ends. The germline gives CDR1 SGHDT, CDR2 YYEEEE. This CDR3 reads CASSFAGSTWHEKLFF. In DNA form, the CDR3 reads TGTGCCAGCAGCTTTGCTGGCTCAACCTGGCATGAAAAACTGTTTTTT. The full variable domain, in which reference TRBV5-6 and TRBJ1-4 provide the parts outside the CDR3, is DAGVTQSPTHLIKTRGQQVTLRCSPKSGHDTVSWYQQALGQGPQFIFQYYEEEERQRGNFPDRFSGHQFPNYSSELNVNALLLGDSALYLCASSFAGSTWHEKLFFGSGTQLSVL.

This clone was seen only a few times. The chain carries TRBV10-2 and TRBJ1-1; maybe TRBD1 (5 bases). From germline, CDR1 is WSHSY and CDR2 SAAADI. Trimming removed 0 bases at V and 3 bases at J, with 11 bases between. The CDR3 loop spans 15 amino acids. The DNA for the CDR3 is TGCGCCAGCAGTGAGTCGGGGGGAACTTACACTGAAGCTTTCTTT. Translation gives CASSESGGTYTEAFF.

This sequence joins TRBV7-2 and TRBJ1-2; weak D call: TRBD1 (5 bases). Germline V gene data show CDR1 as SGHTA and CDR2 as FQGNSA. The V end lost 5 bases, the J end lost 6 bases, and 13 bases lay between the germline ends. The CDR3 length is 13 residues. The CDR3 is CASSRGREDGYTF. CDR3 bases: TGTGCCAGCAGCAGAGGCAGGGAGGATGGCTACACCTTC.

The chain couples TRBV20-1 to TRBJ1-1; D unresolved. The V gene lost 0 bases and the J gene lost 7 bases, with 6 bases spanning the gap. CDR1 DFQATT and CDR2 SNEGSKA come from the germline V gene (reference sequence). CDR3 size: 11 residues. CDR3 nucleotides: TGCAGTGCTAGAGATCAACTTGAAGCTTTCTTT. Translating gives CSARDQLEAFF.

The chain uses TRBV5-1 and TRBJ2-3; 11 nucleotides agree with TRBD2. Germline assignment: CDR1 SGHRS and CDR2 YFSETQ. The CDR3 consists of 18 residues. Germline trimming cut 4 bases from V and 8 bases from J; bases unmatched to any gene: 18. This CDR3 reads CASSTLRDGTSGGATQYF. CDR3 DNA: TGCGCCAGCAGCACCCTAAGGGACGGGACTAGCGGTGGAGCTACGCAGTATTTT.

This clone was observed a handful of times. The rearrangement uses TRBV5-1 and TRBJ2-7; TRBD2 matches 10 bases. This CDR3 region has 15 residues. Trimming removed 1 base from V and 2 bases from J; junction bases left unmatched: 3. Per germline, CDR1 SGHRS and CDR2 YFSETQ. The CDR3 DNA reads TGCGCCAGCAGCTTGCCTAGCGGGAGTGCCTACGAGCAGTACTTC. As protein: CASSLPSGSAYEQYF.

The genes are TRBV28 and TRBJ1-6, with D tentatively TRBD1 (5 bases). Trimming left V 5 bases short and J 7 bases short, with 21 bases between. The CDR3 totals 17 residues. Looked up from germline, CDR1 is MDHEN and CDR2 is SYDVKM. Here the CDR3 reads CASSIGGAPGRNSPLHF. CDR3 DNA: TGTGCCAGCAGTATCGGTGGGGCGCCTGGGAGGAATTCACCCCTCCACTTT.

J is TRBJ2-3 and V is TRBV2; TRBD2 agrees at 10 bases. Germline CDR1 is SNHLY and CDR2 is FYNNEI. The J segment lost 5 bases and the V segment lost 3 bases, leaving 8 bases of the junction unmatched. This CDR3 region has 16 residues. The DNA of the CDR3 is TGTGCCAGCAGTGAGAATGCTAGCGGGGGCCTAGATACGCAGTATTTT. This gives the protein CASSENASGGLDTQYF.

The genes are TRBV24-1 and TRBJ1-2; the D is unclear. The germline V gene encodes CDR1 KGHDR and CDR2 SFDVKD. Trimming removed 6 bases at V and 8 bases at J, with 12 bases between. The CDR3 contains 12 residues. Written as DNA, the CDR3 is TGTGCCACCAGTTCGACAAGTAAGGGCTACACCTTC. Its protein product is CATSSTSKGYTF.

The chain recombines TRBV3-1 (or the pseudogene TRBV3-2) with TRBJ2-3; D is possibly TRBD2 (6 bases). Germline V CDR1 and CDR2: LGHDT, YNNKEL (reference sequence). V shed 4 bases and J shed 6 bases, with 14 bases lying between them. This CDR3 has 14 residues. The CDR3, as DNA: TGTGCCAGCAGCCTCTCAATAGCGGCGGATACGCAGTATTTT. Protein sequence: CASSLSIAADTQYF.